The 19 T cell receptor beta chains below come from one sample, sequenced in a study of Graves' ophthalmopathy and Graves' hyperthyroidism. The TCR beta CDR3 regions underwent amplification from RNA transcripts. The workflow started with a first-round RT-PCR run with HTBI primers and then moved on to a second-round multiplex PCR. TCRdb itself ran the multiplex PCR reads through MiXCR, one entry per CDR3 protein. The repertoire includes roughly 610,000 distinct CDR3 sequences, 20% to 25% of them detected once, and approximately 7.7% sits in the top ten. Sequenced material: peripheral blood. The source is a woman between 18 and 30 years old with stable Graves' hyperthyroidism. Some clones in this sample may be carry-over from other donors' samples.

This chain joins TRBV20-1 and TRBJ1-5, with D uncertain. V lost 3 bases to trimming and J lost 0 bases, with 6 bases between them. This CDR3 spans 13 amino acids. Germline CDR1 DFQATT, CDR2 SNEGSKA (reference sequence). As DNA, the CDR3 is TGCAGTGCTAGCCTGAATAGCAATCAGCCCCAGCATTTT. Amino acid sequence: CSASLNSNQPQHF.

This clonotype was seen at least ten times. V gene TRBV6-2 or TRBV6-3 combines with J gene TRBJ2-2; 7 positions match TRBD1. CDR1 is MNHEY, CDR2 SVGEGT, per germline. The CDR3 loop spans 14 amino acids. V dropped 6 bases and J dropped 6; count of bases not matched to a gene: 7. The CDR3 here is CASRMTGLAGELFF. CDR3 DNA sequence: TGTGCCAGCAGGATGACAGGGCTGGCCGGGGAGCTGTTTTTT.

This clonotype was observed a few times. The rearrangement links TRBV18 to TRBJ1-1; 8 bases map to TRBD1. This CDR3 is built from 15 residues. V was pared by 5 bases and J by 2 bases, with 7 bases of the junction left unmatched. Germline CDR1 and CDR2: KGHSH and LQKENI. The CDR3, as DNA: TGTGCCAGCTCAAGGGGAGGGACAGGCAACACTGAAGCTTTCTTT. This encodes CASSRGGTGNTEAFF.

The chain has TRBV13 and TRBJ2-7; the match to TRBD2 covers 8 bases. V lost 5 bases to trimming and J lost 4 bases; unmatched junction nucleotides: 25. CDR3 size: 20 residues. The germline gives CDR1 PRHDT, CDR2 FYEKMQ (reference sequence). The CDR3 nucleotides are TGTGCCAGCAGCCCCGAGAGGCAAGGGGAGATTAGCGGGATGGAATACGAGCAGTACTTC. Translation gives CASSPERQGEISGMEYEQYF.

V gene TRBV3-1 combines with J gene TRBJ2-7; 9 bases map to TRBD2. The CDR3 totals 15 residues. V dropped 1 base and J dropped 5; count of bases not matched to a gene: 6. Germline loops: CDR1 LGHDT, CDR2 YNNKEL (reference sequence). CDR3 residues: CASSQGRWTSDEQYF. The CDR3 bases are TGTGCCAGCAGCCAAGGACGCTGGACTAGCGACGAGCAGTACTTC.

In this sample, this clonotype turned up many times. V is TRBV28 and J is TRBJ2-5; D not resolved. Germline V lookup: CDR1 MDHEN, CDR2 SYDVKM. The CDR3 runs 15 residues. V shed 4 bases and J shed 1 base, with 13 bases lying between them. This CDR3 reads CASSSSGVAQETQYF. The DNA for the CDR3 is TGTGCCAGCAGTTCAAGTGGGGTAGCCCAAGAGACCCAGTACTTC.

This clonotype was seen repeatedly, ten times or more. The rearrangement joins TRBV28 to TRBJ1-2; TRBD1 is a possible D gene (5 bases). The CDR3 length is 16 residues. Germline lookup yields CDR1 MDHEN and CDR2 SYDVKM. V lost 5 bases and J 2 bases, leaving 18 bases between the germline ends. The CDR3 loop reads CASSPSGRTPNYGYTF. The CDR3 DNA is TGTGCCAGCAGTCCCTCGGGGCGAACGCCAAACTATGGCTACACCTTC.

The chain recombines TRBV20-1 with TRBJ2-5; 8 bases are a match to TRBD1. The CDR3 covers 13 residues. The ends lost 5 bases at V and 5 bases at J; junction bases unmatched: 7. Germline CDR1 is DFQATT and CDR2 is SNEGSKA (reference sequence). CDR3 DNA: TGCAGTGCTGACCAGGGGGCATGGGAGACCCAGTACTTC. As protein: CSADQGAWETQYF.

This clonotype has a count of ten or more. V and J are TRBV20-1 and TRBJ2-7; TRBD2 agrees at 7 bases. This CDR3 contains 14 residues. Germline-derived CDR1 and CDR2 are DFQATT and SNEGSKA (reference sequence). The ends lost 6 bases at V and 2 bases at J; junction bases unmatched: 10. CDR3: CSAPGRDYPYEQYF. The CDR3, as DNA: TGCAGTGCACCTGGCAGGGACTACCCCTACGAGCAGTACTTC.

The genes are TRBV29-1 and TRBJ1-1; 7 positions agree with TRBD1. The trim removed 3 bases at V and 7 bases at J, leaving 8 bases unmatched. CDR1 is SQVTM, CDR2 ANQGSEA, per germline. This CDR3 has 13 residues. In nucleotides, the CDR3 is TGCAGCGTTGAGGAGACAGGGAGGCGTGAAGCTTTCTTT. Its translation is CSVEETGRREAFF. The full variable domain, in which reference TRBV29-1 and TRBJ1-1 provide the parts outside the CDR3, is SAVISQKPSRDICQRGTSLTIQCQVDSQVTMMFWYRQQPGQSLTLIATANQGSEATYESGFVIDKFPISRPNLTFSTLTVSNMSPEDSSIYLCSVEETGRREAFFGQGTRLTVV.

This clonotype was counted between two and nine times. The rearrangement links TRBV6-1 to TRBJ1-1; unclear D gene. The ends were cut back, 6 bases at V and 7 bases at J, with 18 bases in the middle. CDR1 and CDR2 from the germline V gene are MNHNS and SASEGT. The CDR3 runs 14 residues. The CDR3 sequence is CASRTWMSTVEAFF. CDR3 nucleotide sequence: TGTGCCAGCAGGACCTGGATGAGCACTGTTGAAGCTTTCTTT.

This clonotype was recorded many times. This sequence joins TRBV25-1 and TRBJ2-7; TRBD2 might be the D (6 bases). The V gene's germline CDR1 is MGHDK and CDR2 SYGVNS. The length of the CDR3 is 16 residues. Trimming took 3 bases from V and 4 from J, leaving 19 bases between them. In DNA, the CDR3 is TGTGCCAGCAGTGAGTCTGGAGGGGTGGGGTTTTACGAGCAGTACTTC. Its protein is CASSESGGVGFYEQYF.

V gene TRBV6-2 or TRBV6-3 combines with J gene TRBJ1-1; D not certain. This CDR3 contains 17 residues. Germline CDR1 reads MNHEY; CDR2 reads SVGEGT. Trimming shortened V by 0 bases and J by 0 bases, and 14 bases separated the two germline ends. The CDR3 DNA reads TGTGCCAGCAGTTACTCGATACAGCCCCCGATGAACACTGAAGCTTTCTTT. Its translation: CASSYSIQPPMNTEAFF.

The chain employs TRBV30 and TRBJ2-4; TRBD2 is a possible D gene (6 bases). Germline CDR1 and CDR2: GTSNPN and SVGIG (reference sequence). The germline V and J ends were trimmed by 7 bases and 8 bases, with 18 bases remaining between them. The CDR3 runs 13 residues. Here the CDR3 DNA reads TGTGCCTCCCAAGGGACCGGGGGAGACATTCAGTACTTC. Residues: CASQGTGGDIQYF.

This chain links TRBV10-3 with TRBJ1-5, with D unclear. CDR3 length equals 14 residues. Trimming removed 2 bases at V and 0 bases at J, with 5 bases between. Germline CDR1 is ENHRY and CDR2 is SYGVKD. For the CDR3, the DNA is TGTGCCATCAGTGAGACTGATAGCAATCAGCCCCAGCATTTT. It encodes CAISETDSNQPQHF.

The genes are TRBV12-3 or TRBV12-4 and TRBJ1-1, with 8 bases aligning to TRBD1. After removal of 7 bases from V and 5 bases from J, the junction contained 12 bases not matched to a gene. This CDR3 comprises 15 residues. The chain's CDR3 is CASTFAGGARTEAFF. The CDR3 DNA is TGTGCCAGCACATTCGCAGGGGGCGCGAGGACTGAAGCTTTCTTT.

At least ten counts were recorded for this clonotype. The chain joins TRBV5-1 to TRBJ2-2; no definite D call. Germline V CDR1 and CDR2: SGHRS, YFSETQ. Trimming shortened V by 9 bases and J by 4 bases, and 16 bases separated the two germline ends. The CDR3 runs to 14 residues. The CDR3 loop reads CATRAWRLTGELFF. The CDR3 nucleotides read TGCGCCACCCGAGCCTGGCGCCTCACCGGGGAGCTGTTTTTT.

In this sample, this clonotype turned up once. The CDR3 DNA reads TGTGCTAGTGGGGCCGGGACAGGGGGGATCAGTAATGAAAAACTGTTTTTT. As protein: CASGAGTGGISNEKLFF. The chain links TRBV12-5 to TRBJ1-4; 11 bases agree with TRBD1. This CDR3 spans 17 amino acids. Germline V gene lookup returns CDR1 LGHNT and CDR2 FRNRAP. V lost 6 bases to trimming and J lost 4 bases; unmatched junction nucleotides: 10.

This clonotype came up many times. V and J are TRBV9 and TRBJ2-7; 8 bases are shared with TRBD1. The V and J ends lost 2 bases and 2 bases, in that order; junction bases with no gene match: 9. This CDR3 has 16 residues. From germline, CDR1 is SGDLS and CDR2 YYNGEE. CDR3 region: CASSVGSGTGAYEQYF. DNA of the CDR3: TGTGCCAGCAGCGTGGGATCCGGGACAGGAGCCTACGAGCAGTACTTC.